The 20 T cell receptor beta chains given below trace back to one sample, sequenced in a study of cytomegalovirus exposure and HLA in healthy donors (dated by TCRdb to about 2017). Library preparation employed the immunoSEQ multiplex PCR assay. Here the immuneACCESS table is served through TCRdb, limited to in-frame sequences with V and J called. Missing clones are a known gap in these copies; in checked studies unresolved V genes cover under half, and the rest lacks a known reason. The sample profile shows more than 85,000 clones; approximately 90% of them were found once. The ten largest clones take up 1.9% of the sample. Sequencing input: PBMCs. All receptors come from a woman under 30 in good health and CMV-seronegative.

V gene TRBV9 combines with J gene TRBJ2-5, with TRBD2 as a possible D gene (5 bases). The germline gives CDR1 SGDLS, CDR2 YYNGEE. The V end lost 4 bases, the J end lost 1 base, and 11 bases lay between the germline ends. The CDR3 consists of 14 residues. This CDR3 reads CASSSGGGQETQYF. The CDR3 nucleotides read TGTGCCAGCAGCTCCGGCGGAGGCCAAGAGACCCAGTACTTC.

The J gene is TRBJ1-6, the V gene TRBV7-2, with D hard to call. The CDR3 sequence is 14 residues long. The germline CDR1 and CDR2 sequences are SGHTA and FQGNSA. V shed 1 base and J shed 7 bases, with 8 bases lying between them. In DNA form, the CDR3 reads TGTGCCAGCAGCTTAGAACCGCGGAATTCACCCCTCCACTTT. This sequence encodes CASSLEPRNSPLHF.

The chain recombines TRBV7-8 with TRBJ1-2, with 9 bases matching TRBD1. The CDR3 runs 15 residues. Germline V gene data show CDR1 as SGHVS and CDR2 as FQNEAQ. V lost 4 bases, J lost 7 bases, and 10 bases stayed unmatched. The DNA for the CDR3 is TGTGCCAGCAGCTCTGGACAGACAGGGGGAGCTGGCTACACCTTC. This gives the protein CASSSGQTGGAGYTF.

The V gene is TRBV18, the J gene TRBJ2-6, with TRBD1 matching over 7 bases. The germline CDR1 and CDR2 sequences are KGHSH and LQKENI. The V segment lost 2 bases and the J segment 1 base; nucleotides outside the gene matches: 2. The CDR3 loop spans 16 amino acids. The CDR3 region has the DNA TGTGCCAGCTCACCATTACAGGGGTCTGGGGCCAACGTCCTGACTTTC. The encoded protein is CASSPLQGSGANVLTF.

The CDR3: CASTSISGAGNEKLFF. CDR3 in DNA: TGTGCCAGCACCTCCATAAGTGGGGCAGGGAATGAAAAACTGTTTTTT. This chain joins TRBV4-2 and TRBJ1-4, with TRBD1 as a possible D gene (5 bases). This CDR3 comprises 16 residues. V lost 7 bases to trimming and J lost 5 bases, with 20 bases between them. CDR1 is LGHNA and CDR2 is YNFKEQ in the germline V gene.

This chain connects TRBV28 to TRBJ2-5; 8 bases align to TRBD2. This CDR3 is 15 amino acids long. The J segment lost 5 bases and the V segment lost 8 bases, leaving 13 bases of the junction unmatched. The germline gives CDR1 MDHEN, CDR2 SYDVKM. The CDR3: CASAPGGTGGETQYF. CDR3 sequence (DNA): TGTGCCAGCGCCCCCGGGGGGACGGGGGGGGAGACCCAGTACTTC.

The gene calls are TRBV7-2 and TRBJ1-2, with D hard to call. The V end was cut by 2 bases, the J end by 4 bases, with 14 bases between. The germline V gene has CDR1 SGHTA and CDR2 FQGNSA. The CDR3 consists of 15 residues. The CDR3 coding sequence is TGTGCCAGCAGCTTACCGGCCAGACTGCTCTATGGCTACACCTTC. Its protein product is CASSLPARLLYGYTF. Looking up the rest from reference TRBV7-2 and TRBJ1-2 gives the full variable domain: GAGVSQSPSNKVTEKGKDVELRCDPISGHTALYWYRQSLGQGLEFLIYFQGNSAPDKSGLPSDRFSAERTGGSVSTLTIQRTQQEDSAVYLCASSLPARLLYGYTFGSGTRLTVV.

This clone was observed a few times. The genes are TRBV18 and TRBJ2-7, with a possible D match to TRBD1 (6 bases). Germline V gene sequence: CDR1 KGHSH, CDR2 LQKENI. The CDR3 is 15 residues long. The V and J ends lost 3 bases and 3 bases respectively, with 15 bases between them. The chain's CDR3 is CASSPGHGKVYEQYF. The DNA for the CDR3 is TGTGCCAGCTCACCGGGACATGGGAAGGTCTACGAGCAGTACTTC. Using reference TRBV18 and TRBJ2-7 for the parts outside the CDR3, the full variable domain is NAGVMQNPRHLVRRRGQEARLRCSPMKGHSHVYWYRQLPEEGLKFMVYLQKENIIDESGMPKERFSAEFPKEGPSILRIQQVVRGDSAAYFCASSPGHGKVYEQYFGPGTRLTVT.

The chain recombines TRBV4-1 with TRBJ1-5; the D gene is possibly TRBD1 (5 bases). The V gene's germline CDR1 is MGHRA and CDR2 YSYEKL. The CDR3 loop spans 13 amino acids. V was clipped by 3 bases and J by 5 bases, with 8 bases between them. Here the CDR3 DNA reads TGCGCCAGCAGCCAGGACACCTATCAGCCCCAGCATTTT. Residues: CASSQDTYQPQHF.

The rearrangement links TRBV28 to TRBJ1-2; D gene uncertain. Between the trimmed V and J ends, which lost 5 bases and 6 bases, there was a span of 7 bases. This CDR3 region has 11 residues. Germline V lookup: CDR1 MDHEN, CDR2 SYDVKM. As DNA, the CDR3 is TGTGCCAGCAGTGCCTACGATGGCTACACCTTC. Its protein is CASSAYDGYTF.

This chain joins TRBV5-1 and TRBJ1-5, with 7 nucleotides matching TRBD1. The germline V gene encodes CDR1 SGHRS and CDR2 YFSETQ. The CDR3 totals 15 residues. Losses at the gene ends were 2 bases for V and 4 bases for J; bases not matched to a gene: 6. The CDR3 DNA reads TGCGCCAGCAGCTTAGGGACAGTACCTAATCAGCCCCAGCATTTT. Translated: CASSLGTVPNQPQHF. The variable domain in full, with the rest retrieved from reference TRBV5-1 and TRBJ1-5, is KAGVTQTPRYLIKTRGQQVTLSCSPISGHRSVSWYQQTPGQGLQFLFEYFSETQRNKGNFPGRFSGRQFSNSRSEMNVSTLELGDSALYLCASSLGTVPNQPQHFGDGTRLSIL.

The chain has TRBV7-2 and TRBJ2-1, with TRBD2 identical over 10 bases. The length of the CDR3 is 15 residues. CDR1 and CDR2 from the germline V gene are SGHTA and FQGNSA. The J segment lost 3 bases and the V segment lost 6 bases, leaving 5 bases of the junction unmatched. The CDR3 here is CASRVSGRLYNEQFF. The CDR3 region has the DNA TGTGCCAGCAGGGTTAGCGGGAGGCTCTACAATGAGCAGTTCTTC.

This sequence joins TRBV18 and TRBJ1-1; 7 bases match TRBD1. Trimming at V came to 3 bases and at J to 8 bases, leaving 12 bases not matched to a gene. This CDR3 has 15 amino acids. Germline values: CDR1 KGHSH, CDR2 LQKENI. The CDR3 DNA is TGTGCCAGCTCACCTCGCGCCGAGACAGGGAACGAAGCTTTCTTT. This translates into CASSPRAETGNEAFF.

V gene TRBV19 combines with J gene TRBJ1-5; D not resolved. This CDR3 contains 12 residues. CDR1 is LNHDA, CDR2 SQIVND, per germline (reference sequence). The V gene lost 7 bases and the J gene lost 6 bases, with 10 bases spanning the gap. The chain's CDR3 is CASTFGSQPQHF. In DNA form, the CDR3 reads TGTGCCAGTACGTTTGGGAGTCAGCCCCAGCATTTT.

The chain uses TRBV5-1 and TRBJ2-7; 10 bases match TRBD2. This CDR3 region has 14 residues. Germline V lookup: CDR1 SGHRS, CDR2 YFSETQ. The V and J ends lost 4 bases and 2 bases, in that order; junction bases with no gene match: 3. CDR3 protein: CASSVTSGTYEQYF. The CDR3, as DNA: TGCGCCAGCAGCGTTACTAGCGGGACCTACGAGCAGTACTTC.

The CDR3 nucleotides are TGCGCCAGCAGCCATTTGGGGGGTGAAAAACTGTTTTTT. It specifies CASSHLGGEKLFF. The V and J genes are TRBV4-3 and TRBJ1-4; possibly TRBD1 for D (5 bases). The CDR3 has 13 amino acids. Trimming cost V 3 bases and J 7 bases, with 9 bases left between them. CDR1 LGHNA and CDR2 YSLEER come from the germline V gene.

The chain employs TRBV7-9 and TRBJ2-1, with 12 bases aligning to TRBD2. The V gene end was trimmed by 4 bases and the J gene end by 4 bases; junction bases not matched to a gene: 2. Germline CDR1 is SEHNR and CDR2 is FQNEAQ (reference sequence). This CDR3 has 15 residues. The CDR3 DNA sequence: TGTGCCAGCAGCTCGCTAGCGGGAGGGTACAATGAGCAGTTCTTC. Translation: CASSSLAGGYNEQFF. The full variable domain, its missing parts supplied by reference TRBV7-9 and TRBJ2-1, is DTGVSQNPRHKITKRGQNVTFRCDPISEHNRLYWYRQTLGQGPEFLTYFQNEAQLEKSRLLSDRFSAERPKGSFSTLEIQRTEQGDSAMYLCASSSLAGGYNEQFFGPGTRLTVL.

V usage is TRBV5-4 and J usage is TRBJ1-1; no reliable D call. Trimming removed 4 bases from V and 5 bases from J, with 12 bases in between. The CDR3 length is 13 residues. Germline CDR1 is SGHNT and CDR2 is YYREEE (reference sequence). In DNA, the CDR3 is TGTGCCAGCAGCCCAGGAGGGAAGACTGAAGCTTTCTTT. Encoded protein: CASSPGGKTEAFF.

The rearrangement uses TRBV9 and TRBJ1-2; D not certain. With 2 bases removed from V and 8 bases from J, the gap between germline ends came to 13 bases. Germline V gives CDR1 SGDLS, CDR2 YYNGEE. CDR3 length: 13 amino acids. CDR3 in DNA: TGTGCCAGCAGCGTCGGGGAATTGGGGGGCTACACCTTC. It encodes CASSVGELGGYTF.

The chain has TRBV5-4 and TRBJ2-1; TRBD1 matches 9 bases. The CDR3 covers 15 residues. CDR1 and CDR2 (germline): SGHNT, YYREEE (reference sequence). The V and J ends lost 4 bases and 7 bases, in that order; junction bases with no gene match: 9. The CDR3 loop reads CASSGDREGRNEQFF. CDR3 DNA: TGTGCCAGCAGCGGGGACAGGGAGGGGAGAAATGAGCAGTTCTTC.